The next 29 T cell receptor beta chains were all read from a single sample in a study of Ad26.COV2.S vaccination and SARS-CoV-2 variants. Measured with immunoSEQ multiplex PCR; TCRdb has only the in-frame clones, and not every one. The sample yields approximately 240,000 clones, 85% to 90% seen once. The treatment here: about 20 received Ad26.COV2.S at low or high dose, single or two shots; roughly five received placebo; per-sample allocation not given. On day 63 after the first injection, vaccine and placebo recipients gave samples. This specimen was peripheral blood, taken in a trial of Ad26.COV2.S vaccine versus placebo. Source of these receptors: a person between 18 and 60 years old who received the Ad26.COV2.S COVID-19 vaccine or a placebo.

The chain has TRBV30 and TRBJ2-5, with D uncertain. Trimming pared 4 bases from V and 3 bases from J, leaving 9 bases between. Germline V CDR1 and CDR2: GTSNPN, SVGIG (reference sequence). CDR3 length equals 12 residues. CDR3 region: CAWTNLEETQYF. CDR3 bases: TGTGCCTGGACCAACTTAGAAGAGACCCAGTACTTC.

The table lists this clone with a count of one. The chain has TRBV19 and TRBJ1-1; D is uncertain. The length of the CDR3 is 16 residues. The V end lost 4 bases, the J end lost 4 bases, and 19 bases lay between the germline ends. Germline CDR1 reads LNHDA; CDR2 reads SQIVND (reference sequence). The CDR3 DNA reads TGTGCCAGTAGTACACCGGGTTGGGGATCGGCCACTGAAGCTTTCTTT. Its translation: CASSTPGWGSATEAFF.

The chain is built from TRBV6-5 and TRBJ2-7; the D gene is possibly TRBD2 (6 bases). Trimming removed 6 bases from V and 3 bases from J, with 18 bases in between. The CDR3 length is 15 residues. Germline V gene lookup returns CDR1 MNHEY and CDR2 SVGAGI. CDR3 bases: TGTGCCAGCAGACCCCGGGACTTAGCTTTCTACGAGCAGTACTTC. It yields the protein CASRPRDLAFYEQYF.

The CDR3, as DNA: TGTGCCAGCAGTTTATATCAGGGGGTTCCAACTAATGAAAAACTGTTTTTT. This gives the protein CASSLYQGVPTNEKLFF. The rearrangement joins TRBV28 to TRBJ1-4; 7 bases are shared with TRBD1. The CDR3 contains 17 residues. The trim removed 1 base at V and 0 bases at J, leaving 5 bases unmatched. Germline V gives CDR1 MDHEN, CDR2 SYDVKM.

This clone was seen once. This chain links TRBV28 with TRBJ2-6; TRBD1 agrees at 9 bases. The V and J ends lost 2 bases and 5 bases, in that order; junction bases with no gene match: 10. The CDR3 totals 18 residues. Germline CDR1 reads MDHEN; CDR2 reads SYDVKM. The CDR3 reads CASSLAHRGRFWANVLTF. In DNA form, the CDR3 reads TGTGCCAGCAGTTTAGCCCACAGGGGGCGCTTTTGGGCCAACGTCCTGACTTTC. Variable domain in full (rest from reference TRBV28 and TRBJ2-6): DVKVTQSSRYLVKRTGEKVFLECVQDMDHENMFWYRQDPGLGLRLIYFSYDVKMKEKGDIPEGYSVSREKKERFSLILESASTNQTSMYLCASSLAHRGRFWANVLTFGAGSRLTVL.

J is TRBJ2-7 and V is TRBV4-3; D gene unclear. The V end was cut by 0 bases, the J end by 2 bases, with 14 bases between. The CDR3 length is 16 residues. The germline V gene encodes CDR1 LGHNA and CDR2 YSLEER. The CDR3 DNA reads TGCGCCAGCAGCCAAGATCGATCAGCCCTAACCTACGAGCAGTACTTC. This gives the protein CASSQDRSALTYEQYF.

The rearrangement joins TRBV6-4 to TRBJ1-6; D might be TRBD1 (6 bases). CDR3 length equals 14 residues. Germline V lookup: CDR1 MRHNA, CDR2 SNTAGT. The V end was cut by 3 bases, the J end by 6 bases, with 9 bases between. CDR3 in DNA: TGTGCCAGCAGTGAACGGGGGCTTAATTCACCCCTCCACTTT. Translating it yields CASSERGLNSPLHF.

This clone has only a few counts. The rearrangement uses TRBV30 and TRBJ2-7; TRBD2 matches 13 bases. This CDR3 is built from 13 residues. V was pared by 4 bases and J by 5 bases, with 2 bases of the junction left unmatched. Germline CDR1 GTSNPN, CDR2 SVGIG (reference sequence). The CDR3 here is CAWILAGGNEQYF. CDR3 nucleotide sequence: TGTGCCTGGATACTAGCGGGAGGGAACGAGCAGTACTTC.

The V call is TRBV29-1, the J call TRBJ2-1; D is possibly TRBD1 or TRBD2 (5 bases each). Germline V gives CDR1 SQVTM, CDR2 ANQGSEA. This CDR3 is 16 amino acids long. V was pared by 0 bases and J by 5 bases, with 17 bases between. The CDR3 DNA reads as TGCAGCGTTGAAGATCCGGGGCAGAGCCTTCACAATGAGCAGTTCTTC. It codes for CSVEDPGQSLHNEQFF.

J is TRBJ2-2 and V is TRBV19; TRBD2 matches 11 bases. CDR3 length: 15 amino acids. The germline CDR1 and CDR2 sequences are LNHDA and SQIVND (reference sequence). J lost 7 bases, V lost 3 bases, and 4 bases had no gene match. The CDR3 DNA follows: TGTGCCAGTAGTATGGCGCTAGCGGGGGGCGGGGAGCTGTTTTTT. Protein: CASSMALAGGGELFF.

The chain combines TRBV28 with TRBJ1-5; D ambiguous. This CDR3 is 14 amino acids long. From germline, CDR1 is MDHEN and CDR2 SYDVKM. V was pared by 6 bases and J by 6 bases, with 15 bases between. CDR3 nucleotide sequence: TGTGCCAGCAGCCTACGGGCCGTCGGTCAGCCCCAGCATTTT. It specifies CASSLRAVGQPQHF.

V and J are TRBV9 and TRBJ2-1, with D tentatively TRBD2 (6 bases). Trimming took off 0 bases at V and 3 bases at J, with 13 bases between the two ends. Per the germline V gene, CDR1 is SGDLS and CDR2 is YYNGEE. This CDR3 has 16 amino acids. In DNA form, the CDR3 reads TGTGCCAGCAGCGTAGATCGGGGGACTGGCTACAATGAGCAGTTCTTC. It yields the protein CASSVDRGTGYNEQFF.

The genes are TRBV7-9 and TRBJ2-1; D unclear. Looked up from germline, CDR1 is SEHNR and CDR2 is FQNEAQ (reference sequence). V lost 5 bases and J 6 bases, leaving 5 bases between the germline ends. This CDR3 spans 11 amino acids. As DNA, the CDR3 is TGTGCCAGCAGCAGAAGCAATGAGCAGTTCTTC. Translation: CASSRSNEQFF.

The genes are TRBV29-1 and TRBJ2-7; 7 bases map to TRBD1. Germline-derived CDR1 and CDR2 are SQVTM and ANQGSEA. This CDR3 comprises 13 residues. CDR3 region: CSAKLETGNEQYF. The CDR3 DNA reads as TGCAGTGCTAAATTAGAGACAGGGAACGAGCAGTACTTC.

The chain employs TRBV7-2 and TRBJ2-5, with unresolved D. V lost 2 bases to trimming and J lost 1 base, with 8 bases between them. The CDR3 totals 14 residues. Germline V gene lookup returns CDR1 SGHTA and CDR2 FQGNSA. The CDR3 coding sequence is TGTGCCAGCAGCTTATTTTTCAGCCAAGAGACCCAGTACTTC. Protein product: CASSLFFSQETQYF.

V gene TRBV7-9 combines with J gene TRBJ1-4; D unresolved. Germline V gives CDR1 SEHNR, CDR2 FQNEAQ (reference sequence). This CDR3 is 14 amino acids long. The V gene lost 8 bases and the J gene lost 2 bases, with 12 bases spanning the gap. The CDR3: CASRRTDTNEKLFF. The CDR3 nucleotides are TGTGCCAGCCGGCGGACGGATACTAATGAAAAACTGTTTTTT.

The rearrangement uses TRBV5-4 and TRBJ1-1; unclear D gene. V was trimmed by 6 bases and J by 1 base, leaving 4 bases between them. CDR3 length: 11 residues. Germline CDR1 SGHNT, CDR2 YYREEE (reference sequence). CDR3 nucleotide sequence: TGTGCCAGCAAAGGGAACACTGAAGCTTTCTTT. Translated, it gives CASKGNTEAFF.

The J gene is TRBJ2-5, the V gene TRBV7-2, with 7 bases lining up with TRBD1. The ends lost 3 bases at V and 5 bases at J; junction bases unmatched: 12. Germline CDR1 is SGHTA and CDR2 is FQGNSA. CDR3 length equals 16 residues. The CDR3 coding sequence is TGTGCCAGCAGCTTGGGGGAGACAGGGTGGATGGAGACCCAGTACTTC. The encoded protein is CASSLGETGWMETQYF.

The chain combines TRBV4-3 with TRBJ2-7; a possible D gene is TRBD1 (6 bases). The germline V gene encodes CDR1 LGHNA and CDR2 YSLEER. The CDR3 is made up of 15 amino acids. Between the trimmed V and J ends, which lost 3 bases and 3 bases, there was a span of 15 bases. The CDR3 DNA reads as TGCGCCAGCAGCCACGCCTGGGGGCCGAACTACGAGCAGTACTTC. It specifies CASSHAWGPNYEQYF.

The CDR3 bases are TGTGCCAGTAGTATGTATTCCGTAGGGGGGACAGATACGCAGTATTTT. Translation: CASSMYSVGGTDTQYF. The V and J genes are TRBV19 and TRBJ2-3; D might be TRBD1 or TRBD2, each matching 6 bases. Germline CDR1 reads LNHDA; CDR2 reads SQIVND (reference sequence). Trimming shortened V by 3 bases and J by 3 bases, and 16 bases separated the two germline ends. The CDR3 spans 16 residues.

This clone was seen a handful of times. The chain combines TRBV2 with TRBJ2-5; 8 bases fit TRBD1. Trimming at V came to 2 bases and at J to 2 bases, leaving 1 base not matched to a gene. The CDR3 sequence is 14 residues long. Germline CDR1 reads SNHLY; CDR2 reads FYNNEI. CDR3 amino acids: CASSEQGAQETQYF. The CDR3 coding sequence is TGTGCCAGCAGTGAACAGGGGGCTCAAGAGACCCAGTACTTC.

In nucleotides, the CDR3 is TGTGCCAGCAGTTTAGATTTCAGCGGGCCCCAGCATTTT. It codes for CASSLDFSGPQHF. The gene calls are TRBV12-3 or TRBV12-4 and TRBJ1-5; the D is unclear. The CDR3 has 13 amino acids. V shed 1 base and J shed 9 bases, with 10 bases lying between them.

CDR3: CASSYLGATNTQYF. The CDR3 nucleotides read TGTGCCAGCAGTTACCTCGGGGCCACGAATACGCAGTATTTT. V is TRBV6-6 and J is TRBJ2-3; possibly TRBD1 or TRBD2 for D (5 bases each). Germline V gene sequence: CDR1 MNHNY, CDR2 SVGAGI (reference sequence). CDR3 length equals 14 residues. V lost 2 bases and J 7 bases, leaving 13 bases between the germline ends.

The CDR3 bases are TGTGCCAGCAGCTTAGCGCGGCTAGATACGCAGTATTTT. It translates to CASSLARLDTQYF. J is TRBJ2-3 and V is TRBV7-2; D remains unclear. The germline V gene encodes CDR1 SGHTA and CDR2 FQGNSA. V was pared by 0 bases and J by 5 bases, with 6 bases between. The CDR3 totals 13 residues.

The chain couples TRBV6-5 to TRBJ2-7, with a weak D call TRBD1 (6 bases). V was clipped by 0 bases and J by 3 bases, with 15 bases between them. CDR1 and CDR2 (germline): MNHEY, SVGAGI. This CDR3 spans 16 amino acids. The CDR3 loop reads CASSYSGAGVGYEQYF. In DNA, the CDR3 is TGTGCCAGCAGTTACTCGGGGGCAGGAGTAGGCTACGAGCAGTACTTC.

This chain connects TRBV5-1 to TRBJ2-1, with D unresolved. This CDR3 is 16 amino acids long. Per germline, CDR1 SGHRS and CDR2 YFSETQ. Trimming stripped 0 bases from V and 3 bases from J, with 13 bases between. DNA for the CDR3: TGCGCCAGCAGCTTGGGCTCCCCGAGAGTCTACAATGAGCAGTTCTTC. Amino acid sequence: CASSLGSPRVYNEQFF.

CDR3: CASSYSRTSGRAVSSYNEQFF. The CDR3 DNA reads TGTGCCAGCAGTTACTCCAGGACTAGCGGGAGGGCCGTAAGCTCCTACAATGAGCAGTTCTTC. The chain uses TRBV6-2 or TRBV6-3 and TRBJ2-1; TRBD2 matches at 15 bases. Trimming took 0 bases from V and 0 from J; bases not matched to a gene: 9. Germline V gene data show CDR1 as MNHEY and CDR2 as SVGEGT. The CDR3 totals 21 residues.

The chain carries TRBV11-2 and TRBJ2-3; TRBD2 aligns across 13 bases. The CDR3 is 16 amino acids. Trimming took 5 bases from V and 3 from J; bases not matched to a gene: 5. CDR1 is SGHAT and CDR2 is FQNNGV in the germline V gene. Written as DNA, the CDR3 is TGTGCCAGCAGCCCTTGGACTAGCGGGAGAACAGATACGCAGTATTTT. Protein product: CASSPWTSGRTDTQYF.

CDR3 region: CASSRDSYGYTF. The CDR3 region has the DNA TGCGCCAGCAGCCGGGACAGTTATGGCTACACCTTC. The chain joins TRBV5-1 to TRBJ1-2, with 7 positions matching TRBD1. Germline V gene lookup returns CDR1 SGHRS and CDR2 YFSETQ. V gave up 4 bases and J gave up 5 bases; unmatched junction bases: 2. This CDR3 is built from 12 residues.